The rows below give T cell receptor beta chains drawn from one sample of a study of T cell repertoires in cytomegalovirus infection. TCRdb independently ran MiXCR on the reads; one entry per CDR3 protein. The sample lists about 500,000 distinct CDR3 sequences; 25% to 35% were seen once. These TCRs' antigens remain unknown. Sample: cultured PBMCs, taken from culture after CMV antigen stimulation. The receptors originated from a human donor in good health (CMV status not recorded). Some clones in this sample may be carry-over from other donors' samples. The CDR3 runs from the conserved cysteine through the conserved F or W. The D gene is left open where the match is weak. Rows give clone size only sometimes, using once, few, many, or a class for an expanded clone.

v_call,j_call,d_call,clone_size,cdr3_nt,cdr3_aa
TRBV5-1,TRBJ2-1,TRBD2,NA,TGCGCCAGCAGCTTGGATAGCGGGAGTTTTAATGAGCAGTTCTTC,CASSLDSGSFNEQFF
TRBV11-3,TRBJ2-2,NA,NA,TGTGCCAGCAGCTTAGAGCGACTTGGCGGCACCGGGGAGCTGTTTTTT,CASSLERLGGTGELFF
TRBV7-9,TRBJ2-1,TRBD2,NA,TGTGCCAGCAGCCTCCGGGCTAGCGGGAATCGTGATGAGCAGTTCTTC,CASSLRASGNRDEQFF
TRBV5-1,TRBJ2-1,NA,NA,TGCGCCAGCAGCGTCGCGACGGACAATGAGCAGTTCTTC,CASSVATDNEQFF
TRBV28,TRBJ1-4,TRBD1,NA,TGTGCCAGCCTCAGGACAGGGGAAAATGAAAAACTGTTTTTT,CASLRTGENEKLFF
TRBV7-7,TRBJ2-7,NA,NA,TGTGCCAGCACCTCTGAACTGGGCCACCACGAGCAGTACTTC,CASTSELGHHEQYF
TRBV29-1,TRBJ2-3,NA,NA,TGCAGCGTTGACATATTAAGGTTAGGGGATACGCAGTATTTT,CSVDILRLGDTQYF
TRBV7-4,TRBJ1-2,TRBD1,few,TGTGCCAGCCGGACAGGGGATTATGGCTACACCTTC,CASRTGDYGYTF
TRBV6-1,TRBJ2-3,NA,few,TGTGCCAGCAGTGAAGCGTCGACAGCTACGCAGTATTTT,CASSEASTATQYF
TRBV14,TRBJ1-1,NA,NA,TGTGCCAGCAGCCAAGTGGGGGGGACTGAAGCTTTCTTT,CASSQVGGTEAFF
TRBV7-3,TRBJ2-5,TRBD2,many,TGTGCCAGCAGCCCTCAAGTCGGCGGGAGGACCCAGTACTTC,CASSPQVGGRTQYF
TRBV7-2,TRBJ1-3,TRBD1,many,TGTGCCAGCAGCTTAGCGACAGGGGGAAACACCATATATTTT,CASSLATGGNTIYF
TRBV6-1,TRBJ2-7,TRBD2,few,TGTGCCAGCAGTGGAGGACTAGCGGAGAGCTACGAGCAGTACTTC,CASSGGLAESYEQYF
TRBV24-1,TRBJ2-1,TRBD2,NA,TGTGCCACCAGTGAGGGGACTAGCGGGAACTATGAGCAGTTCTTC,CATSEGTSGNYEQFF
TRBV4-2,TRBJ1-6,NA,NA,TGTGCCAGCAGCCAAGAGGGAAATTCACCCCTCCACTTT,CASSQEGNSPLHF
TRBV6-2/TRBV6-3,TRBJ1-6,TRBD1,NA,TGTGCCAGCAGTCCCCATCCGGGACAGCTCCATAATTCACCCCTCCACTTT,CASSPHPGQLHNSPLHF
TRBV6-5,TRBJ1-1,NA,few,TGTGCCAGCAGTTACTCGCCGGGGAACACTGAAGCTTTCTTT,CASSYSPGNTEAFF
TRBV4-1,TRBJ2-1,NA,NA,TGCGCCAGCAGCCAAGAAAGTATACCCGGCGGTGAGCAGTTCTTC,CASSQESIPGGEQFF
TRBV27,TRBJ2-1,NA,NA,TGTGCCAGCAGGCTTAGGGGTGAGCAGTTCTTC,CASRLRGEQFF
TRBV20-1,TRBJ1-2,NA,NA,TGCAGTGCTCCCCGACCAGGGACCTATGGCTACACCTTC,CSAPRPGTYGYTF
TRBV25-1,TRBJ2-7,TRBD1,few,TGTGCCAGCAGTGAGTTACAGGGGGAGTACGAGCAGTACTTC,CASSELQGEYEQYF
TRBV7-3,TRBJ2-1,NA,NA,TGTGCCAGCAGCTTAGTGGGGGCTAGCCTTGATGAGCAGTTCTTC,CASSLVGASLDEQFF
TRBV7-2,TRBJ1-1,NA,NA,TGTGCCAGCAGCTCGGGGGCCATGAACACTGAAGCTTTCTTT,CASSSGAMNTEAFF
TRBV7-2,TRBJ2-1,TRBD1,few,TGTGCCAGCAGCCGCGGGACAGGGGGCGATGAGCAGTTCTTC,CASSRGTGGDEQFF
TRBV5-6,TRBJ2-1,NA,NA,TGTGCCAGCAGCCAAGACAGTGACAATGAGCAGTTCTTC,CASSQDSDNEQFF
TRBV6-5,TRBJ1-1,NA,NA,TGTGCCAGCAGTTACTCGTATCGGGGAGAGACTGAAGCTTTCTTT,CASSYSYRGETEAFF
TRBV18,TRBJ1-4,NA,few,TGTGCCAGCTCACTGTTTGCTGGGACACCCTCCGATCGGGCTGAAAAACTGTTTTTT,CASSLFAGTPSDRAEKLFF
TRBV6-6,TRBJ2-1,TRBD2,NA,TGTGCCAGCAGCCACCCCGGGAGGTACAATGAGCAGTTCTTC,CASSHPGRYNEQFF
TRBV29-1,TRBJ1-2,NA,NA,TGCAGCGTTCGGGGGCAGACGAACTATGGCTACACCTTC,CSVRGQTNYGYTF
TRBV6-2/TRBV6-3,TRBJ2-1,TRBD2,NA,TGTGCCAGCAGAACCTGGACTAGCTCCTACAATGAGCAGTTCTTC,CASRTWTSSYNEQFF
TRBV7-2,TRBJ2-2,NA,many,TGTGCCAGCACCGAGAGGGGGAACACCGGGGAGCTGTTTTTT,CASTERGNTGELFF
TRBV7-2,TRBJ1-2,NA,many,TGTGCCAGCAGCTCCCACAGTCTCTCCAGAGGTGGCTACACCTTC,CASSSHSLSRGGYTF
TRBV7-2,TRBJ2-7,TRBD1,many,TGTGCCAGCAGCTTAGCCGGGACAGGGTCCTACGAGCAGTACTTC,CASSLAGTGSYEQYF
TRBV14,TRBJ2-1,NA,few,TGTGCCAGCAGCCAAGTGGGTGGCAGGGTCTACAATGAGCAGTTCTTC,CASSQVGGRVYNEQFF
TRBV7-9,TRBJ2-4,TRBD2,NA,TGTGCCAGCAGCGCGGGACTAGCTGGAAACATTCAGTACTTC,CASSAGLAGNIQYF
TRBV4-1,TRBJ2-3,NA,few,TGCGCCAGCAGCCAAGAGGTCACCAGGGGTGCAGATACGCAGTATTTT,CASSQEVTRGADTQYF
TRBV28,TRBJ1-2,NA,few,TGTGCCAGCAGTTCAGGGGTAACCTATGGCTACACCTTC,CASSSGVTYGYTF
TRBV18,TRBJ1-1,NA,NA,TGTGCCAGCTCACCATTTGAGGGGCAGAACACTGAAGCTTTCTTT,CASSPFEGQNTEAFF
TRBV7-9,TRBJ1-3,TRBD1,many,TGTGCCAGCAGCGCGGGACAGGGGGTCTGGAACACCATATATTTT,CASSAGQGVWNTIYF
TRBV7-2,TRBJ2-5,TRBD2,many,TGTGCCAGCAGCTTAGTCTCCACTAGCGGGACTGAGACCCAGTACTTC,CASSLVSTSGTETQYF
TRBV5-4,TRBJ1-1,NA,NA,TGTGCCAGCAGGACCGAAACCACTGAAGCTTTCTTT,CASRTETTEAFF
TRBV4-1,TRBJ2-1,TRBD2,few,TGCGCCAGCAACCATGGGCGGGAGGGACAGTTCTTC,CASNHGREGQFF